The 4 T cell receptor beta chains in this list originate from one sample, sequenced in a study of cytomegalovirus exposure and HLA in healthy donors. The protocol was immunoSEQ multiplex PCR, while the TCRdb copy is restricted to in-frame clones and leaves out a portion. Counted here are some 170,000 clones, over 85% occurring once; the ten biggest clones make up around 3.8%. Sequencing input: PBMCs. All receptors derive from a man aged 18 to 30 in good health and CMV-seropositive.

This sequence joins TRBV28 and TRBJ2-7; 12 bases are shared with TRBD1. V shed 5 bases and J 2 bases; nucleotides not matched to a gene: 16. CDR1 MDHEN and CDR2 SYDVKM come from the germline V gene. The CDR3 extends over 19 amino acids. The chain's CDR3 is CASSIPNRDRGPLPYEQYF. CDR3 bases: TGTGCCAGCAGTATACCAAACCGGGACAGGGGGCCCCTTCCCTACGAGCAGTACTTC.

The chain carries TRBV13 and TRBJ2-5; 10 positions agree with TRBD2. CDR3 size: 14 residues. Trimming took 5 bases from V and 5 from J; bases not matched to a gene: 5. Per germline, CDR1 PRHDT and CDR2 FYEKMQ (reference sequence). The chain's CDR3 is CASSVAGGWETQYF. The DNA for the CDR3 is TGTGCCAGCAGCGTAGCGGGAGGATGGGAGACCCAGTACTTC. Variable domain in full (rest from reference TRBV13 and TRBJ2-5): AAGVIQSPRHLIKEKRETATLKCYPIPRHDTVYWYQQGPGQDPQFLISFYEKMQSDKGSIPDRFSAQQFSDYHSELNMSSLELGDSALYFCASSVAGGWETQYFGPGTRLLVL.

The gene calls are TRBV20-1 and TRBJ1-2; D unclear. The CDR3 runs 11 residues. The germline gives CDR1 DFQATT, CDR2 SNEGSKA (reference sequence). V lost 8 bases to trimming and J lost 3 bases, with 10 bases between them. This chain's CDR3 is CSQATDYGYTF. For the CDR3, the DNA is TGCAGTCAAGCAACCGACTATGGCTACACCTTC.

V and J are TRBV7-8 and TRBJ2-7; 14 positions match TRBD2. V was pared by 5 bases and J by 5 bases, with 11 bases of the junction left unmatched. The CDR3 length is 17 residues. CDR1 is SGHVS, CDR2 FQNEAQ, per germline. The CDR3 DNA reads as TGTGCCAGCAGCCCCCGGACTAGCGGGAGGCCCGACCACGAGCAGTACTTC. Encoded protein: CASSPRTSGRPDHEQYF.